Each of the 26 T cell receptor beta chains below was sequenced from the same sample in a study of shared T cell receptors in the human thymus. Only in-frame clones appear in the TCRdb table, and some are missing; sequencing was by immunoSEQ multiplex PCR. In the table there are 55,000 to 80,000 clones, about 96% of which are singletons. Sample: thymocytes. These receptors originate from a human donor.

The rearrangement uses TRBV6-5 and TRBJ1-1; no definite D call. The ends were cut back, 0 bases at V and 3 bases at J, with 11 bases in the middle. CDR1 is MNHEY, CDR2 SVGAGI, per germline. This CDR3 is built from 15 residues. The CDR3 DNA follows: TGTGCCAGCAGTTACTCACAAGGCGGTGACACTGAAGCTTTCTTT. This codes for CASSYSQGGDTEAFF.

CDR3 bases: TGTGCCAGCAGCCCCCTCGGGTACTCCTACGAGCAGTACTTC. This encodes CASSPLGYSYEQYF. The chain uses TRBV7-2 and TRBJ2-7, with D hard to call. The V end was cut by 5 bases, the J end by 0 bases, with 11 bases between. The CDR3 runs to 14 residues. CDR1 is SGHTA and CDR2 is FQGNSA in the germline V gene.

The chain joins TRBV4-3 to TRBJ1-1; no clear D. Germline V CDR1 and CDR2: LGHNA, YSLEER. The V end lost 4 bases, the J end lost 5 bases, and 17 bases lay between the germline ends. The CDR3 length is 15 residues. The CDR3 DNA follows: TGCGCCAGCAGCCCAGGAATGTCCCGGCCTACTGAAGCTTTCTTT. This encodes CASSPGMSRPTEAFF.

The V gene is TRBV19, the J gene TRBJ1-5; no clear D. The CDR3 contains 15 residues. CDR1 LNHDA and CDR2 SQIVND come from the germline V gene (reference sequence). V dropped 1 base and J dropped 9 bases, with 16 bases sitting between them. The CDR3 nucleotides read TGTGCCAGTAGTATAGGCCACGGTGGAAGTTGGCCCCAGCATTTT. This sequence encodes CASSIGHGGSWPQHF.

The chain employs TRBV4-1 and TRBJ1-3; 9 bases are shared with TRBD1. CDR3 length equals 19 residues. J was trimmed by 3 bases and V by 0 bases; bases with no gene match: 12. Germline lookup yields CDR1 MGHRA and CDR2 YSYEKL. This chain's CDR3 is CASSQDPFNRGLRGNTIYF. The CDR3 DNA reads as TGCGCCAGCAGCCAAGATCCGTTTAACAGGGGGCTACGTGGAAACACCATATATTTT.

The chain employs TRBV11-1 and TRBJ1-3; 7 bases map to TRBD1. Per germline, CDR1 SGHAT and CDR2 FQDESV (reference sequence). The CDR3 length is 16 residues. V was clipped by 5 bases and J by 8 bases; unmatched bases: 15. The CDR3 DNA follows: TGTGCCAGCAGCCCCCGGGACAGAGATGGATCCTACACCATATATTTT. As protein: CASSPRDRDGSYTIYF.

The V and J genes are TRBV19 and TRBJ1-5, with D tentatively TRBD1 (6 bases). The CDR3 loop spans 16 amino acids. Germline values: CDR1 LNHDA, CDR2 SQIVND (reference sequence). V was pared by 3 bases and J by 5 bases, with 17 bases between. The CDR3 here is CASSIGFGQLYQPQHF. The CDR3 bases are TGTGCCAGTAGTATTGGCTTCGGACAGCTGTATCAGCCCCAGCATTTT.

This rearrangement joins TRBV5-4 to TRBJ1-2; no clear D gene. This CDR3 has 14 residues. The germline V gene encodes CDR1 SGHNT and CDR2 YYREEE (reference sequence). V shed 4 bases and J shed 8 bases, with 18 bases lying between them. As DNA, the CDR3 is TGTGCCAGCAGCAACTACAGCGGAGTGAGGGGCTACACCTTC. The encoded protein is CASSNYSGVRGYTF.

A single count supports this clone. The rearrangement links TRBV5-4 to TRBJ2-3; 7 bases map to TRBD2. V lost 4 bases, J lost 2 bases, and 13 bases stayed unmatched. The CDR3 totals 17 residues. Germline-derived CDR1 and CDR2 are SGHNT and YYREEE (reference sequence). The CDR3 nucleotides read TGTGCCAGCAGCCCCCAGGCGCCTAGCGGAGTCACAGATACGCAGTATTTT. This sequence encodes CASSPQAPSGVTDTQYF.

V is TRBV19 and J is TRBJ1-2; no definite D call. Trimming left V 6 bases short and J 8 bases short, with 10 bases between. This CDR3 has 11 residues. Germline V gene sequence: CDR1 LNHDA, CDR2 SQIVND (reference sequence). CDR3 sequence: CASRKERGYTF. The CDR3 DNA is TGTGCCAGTAGGAAGGAACGGGGCTACACCTTC. Supplemented by reference TRBV19 and TRBJ1-2, the full variable domain reads DGGITQSPKYLFRKEGQNVTLSCEQNLNHDAMYWYRQDPGQGLRLIYYSQIVNDFQKGDIAEGYSVSREKKESFPLTVTSAQKNPTAFYLCASRKERGYTFGSGTRLTVV.

This clone was seen only once. This sequence joins TRBV7-9 and TRBJ2-3; TRBD1 is a possible D gene (5 bases). Trimming removed 6 bases from V and 0 bases from J, with 10 bases in between. This CDR3 contains 14 residues. Germline-derived CDR1 and CDR2 are SEHNR and FQNEAQ (reference sequence). This CDR3 reads CASRGQGSTDTQYF. The CDR3, as DNA: TGTGCCAGCAGAGGGCAGGGTAGCACAGATACGCAGTATTTT.

The chain links TRBV11-2 to TRBJ1-6; D remains unclear. The ends were cut back, 5 bases at V and 13 bases at J, with 12 bases in the middle. Germline assignment: CDR1 SGHAT and CDR2 FQNNGV. This CDR3 is built from 12 residues. For the CDR3, the DNA is TGTGCCAGCAGCCCCCAAAGGTCTCCCCTCCACTTT. Protein: CASSPQRSPLHF.

As to this clone: The germline gene is not matched at one end of the junction; a read error may be the cause. This chain connects TRBV15 to TRBJ2-3; a weak D match, TRBD2 (6 bases). The CDR3 loop spans 20 amino acids. Germline CDR1 reads LNHNV; CDR2 reads YYDKDF (reference sequence). The CDR3 spells CAASRDPGLLCEFNTDTQYF. The CDR3 nucleotides are TGTGCCGCCAGCAGAGACCCAGGACTATTGTGCGAGTTCAACACAGATACGCAGTATTTT.

The V call is TRBV2, the J call TRBJ2-5; 7 bases align to TRBD1. The V segment lost 6 bases and the J segment 2 bases; nucleotides outside the gene matches: 3. From germline, CDR1 is SNHLY and CDR2 FYNNEI. The CDR3 loop spans 13 amino acids. CDR3 sequence: CASRWTGQETQYF. DNA for the CDR3: TGTGCCAGCAGGTGGACAGGTCAAGAGACCCAGTACTTC.

The V gene is TRBV19, the J gene TRBJ1-5, with 9 bases that match TRBD1. The CDR3 spans 17 residues. Germline CDR1 reads LNHDA; CDR2 reads SQIVND (reference sequence). V lost 1 base, J lost 2 bases, and 6 bases stayed unmatched. This CDR3 reads CASSIGWDRDGNQPQHF. CDR3 DNA sequence: TGTGCCAGTAGTATAGGTTGGGACAGGGACGGCAATCAGCCCCAGCATTTT.

The chain joins TRBV5-1 to TRBJ2-7; a weak D match, TRBD2 (7 bases). Germline CDR1 and CDR2: SGHRS and YFSETQ. The V gene lost 0 bases and the J gene lost 3 bases, with 13 bases spanning the gap. There are 15 residues in the CDR3. CDR3 nucleotide sequence: TGCGCCAGCAGCTTGGAGGGAGGGGGGAACTACGAGCAGTACTTC. Its protein product is CASSLEGGGNYEQYF.

V usage is TRBV7-9 and J usage is TRBJ1-2, with 7 bases identical to TRBD1. The V segment lost 3 bases and the J segment 4 bases; nucleotides outside the gene matches: 5. In germline, CDR1 is SEHNR, CDR2 FQNEAQ (reference sequence). The CDR3 has 14 amino acids. CDR3 loop: CASSFDRALYGYTF. CDR3 nucleotides: TGTGCCAGCAGCTTCGACAGGGCTCTCTATGGCTACACCTTC.

This clone came up once. The CDR3 bases are TGTGCCAGCAGCGACCGACTAGGTTACACCGGGGAGCTGTTTTTT. Protein product: CASSDRLGYTGELFF. The chain joins TRBV6-5 to TRBJ2-2; a possible D gene is TRBD2 (6 bases). The V and J ends lost 6 bases and 3 bases respectively, with 14 bases between them. The CDR3 has 15 residues. CDR1 is MNHEY and CDR2 is SVGAGI in the germline V gene.

This clone was detected once. The gene calls are TRBV29-1 and TRBJ2-5; D remains unclear. The V end was cut by 2 bases, the J end by 4 bases, with 14 bases between. Germline CDR1 is SQVTM and CDR2 is ANQGSEA. The CDR3 spans 14 residues. The CDR3 nucleotides are TGCAGCGTTGAACTGAGACGGAGTCGAGAGACCCAGTACTTC. Translating it yields CSVELRRSRETQYF.

The V call is TRBV5-1, the J call TRBJ1-5, with D hard to call. Germline V gene lookup returns CDR1 SGHRS and CDR2 YFSETQ. The CDR3 is made up of 15 amino acids. V gave up 0 bases and J gave up 0 bases, with 7 bases separating them. CDR3 coding DNA: TGCGCCAGCAGCTTGGGACAAAATAGCAATCAGCCCCAGCATTTT. Residues: CASSLGQNSNQPQHF. The variable domain in full, with the rest retrieved from reference TRBV5-1 and TRBJ1-5, is KAGVTQTPRYLIKTRGQQVTLSCSPISGHRSVSWYQQTPGQGLQFLFEYFSETQRNKGNFPGRFSGRQFSNSRSEMNVSTLELGDSALYLCASSLGQNSNQPQHFGDGTRLSIL.

V and J are TRBV7-8 and TRBJ2-2, with TRBD1 identical over 7 bases. The germline CDR1 and CDR2 sequences are SGHVS and FQNEAQ. The CDR3 contains 17 residues. V lost 5 bases and J lost 5; bases outside the gene matches: 14. The CDR3 protein is CASSLVPTGKGTGELFF. The DNA of the CDR3 is TGTGCCAGCAGCCTTGTGCCGACAGGGAAAGGTACCGGGGAGCTGTTTTTT.

The chain couples TRBV5-4 to TRBJ1-1, with a weak D call TRBD1 (5 bases). The CDR3 runs 16 residues. V lost 3 bases and J 1 base, leaving 16 bases between the germline ends. The germline gives CDR1 SGHNT, CDR2 YYREEE (reference sequence). The CDR3 spells CASSSRGEGTNTEAFF. CDR3 DNA sequence: TGTGCCAGCAGCTCTAGGGGAGAGGGGACGAACACTGAAGCTTTCTTT. The full variable domain, rest sourced from reference TRBV5-4 and TRBJ1-1, is ETGVTQSPTHLIKTRGQQVTLRCSSQSGHNTVSWYQQALGQGPQFIFQYYREEENGRGNFPPRFSGLQFPNYSSELNVNALELDDSALYLCASSSRGEGTNTEAFFGQGTRLTVV.

The chain uses TRBV4-1 and TRBJ2-5; D unclear. The CDR3 runs 13 residues. Trimming took off 4 bases at V and 5 bases at J, with 11 bases between the two ends. In germline, CDR1 is MGHRA, CDR2 YSYEKL. The CDR3 DNA follows: TGCGCCAGCAGCCCCGGGCATTACGAGACCCAGTACTTC. Translated: CASSPGHYETQYF.

The rearrangement uses TRBV29-1 and TRBJ1-3, with D hard to call. V gave up 5 bases and J gave up 3 bases, with 5 bases separating them. CDR3 length: 11 amino acids. Looked up from germline, CDR1 is SQVTM and CDR2 is ANQGSEA. CDR3 bases: TGCAGCGTTACCTTTGGAAACACCATATATTTT. Translating it yields CSVTFGNTIYF.

V usage is TRBV12-5 and J usage is TRBJ2-7; either TRBD1 or TRBD2 may fit D (5 bases each). This CDR3 is built from 16 residues. Trimming removed 1 base at V and 2 bases at J, with 15 bases between. Germline CDR1 reads LGHNT; CDR2 reads FRNRAP. As DNA, the CDR3 is TGTGCTAGTGGTTTGGGCCTGGGTGAGGGGCCCTACGAGCAGTACTTC. Residues: CASGLGLGEGPYEQYF.

For this clone: One junction end disagrees with the germline gene, perhaps due to a read error. The chain recombines TRBV4-1 with TRBJ1-1, with no clear D. The CDR3 has 12 amino acids. Germline lookup yields CDR1 MGHRA and CDR2 YSYEKL. CDR3 nucleotides: TGCGCCAGCAGCCAAGAACGCACTAAAGCTTTCTTT. Its protein is CASSQERTKAFF.